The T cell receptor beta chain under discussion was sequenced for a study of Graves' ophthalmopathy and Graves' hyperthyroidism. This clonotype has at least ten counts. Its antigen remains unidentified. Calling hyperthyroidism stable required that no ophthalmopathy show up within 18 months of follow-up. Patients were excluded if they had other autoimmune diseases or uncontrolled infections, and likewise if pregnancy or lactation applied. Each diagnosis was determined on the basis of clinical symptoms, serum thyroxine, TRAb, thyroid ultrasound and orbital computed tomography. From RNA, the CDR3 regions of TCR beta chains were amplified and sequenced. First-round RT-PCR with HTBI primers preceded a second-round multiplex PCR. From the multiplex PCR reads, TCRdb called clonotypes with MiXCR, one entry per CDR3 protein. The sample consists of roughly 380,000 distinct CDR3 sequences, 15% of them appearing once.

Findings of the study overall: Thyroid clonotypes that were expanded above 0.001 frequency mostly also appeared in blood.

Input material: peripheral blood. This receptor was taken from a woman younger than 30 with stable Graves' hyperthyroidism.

The DNA of the CDR3 is TGTGCCAGCAGTGAAGTAGGACCCGCGGAGACCCAGTACTTC. Protein product: CASSEVGPAETQYF. The V call is TRBV2, the J call TRBJ2-5, with D hard to call. CDR1 is SNHLY and CDR2 is FYNNEI in the germline V gene. V lost 1 base to trimming and J lost 5 bases, with 11 bases between them. The CDR3 is 14 residues long.